This T cell receptor (beta chain) emerged from a study of T-cell memory formation after mild COVID-19. Findings and caveats of the study: Memory from before infection featured some responding clones, which suggests cross-reactive memory joined.

cDNA libraries for TCR alpha and TCR beta, carrying sample barcodes and UMIs, came from 5'RACE with constant-segment primers. One entry per CDR3 protein, called by TCRdb with MiXCR from the 5' RACE reads. The data show about 360,000 distinct CDR3 sequences, approximately 15% seen once. With 7 bases removed from V and 8 bases from J, the gap between germline ends came to 15 bases. The CDR3 length is 13 residues. Germline V gene lookup returns CDR1 SGHDN and CDR2 FVKESK. As concerns this clonotype: What it recognizes is unknown.

Specimen: PBMCs or a T cell subset sorted from them (not recorded which). The chain carries TRBV14 and TRBJ2-1; D remains ambiguous. This TCR was recovered from a man aged 18 to 29 who had mild COVID-19 (a few samples of this study predate the infection). Cell type and time point are not known. Here the CDR3 DNA reads TGTGCCAGCACCCCCGGGCCTGGAGATGAGCAGTTCTTC. Translating it yields CASTPGPGDEQFF.